The 4 T cell receptor beta chains below were found in one sample sequenced in a study of graft-versus-host responses after intestinal transplantation. No antigens are known for them. Repertoires were generated with immunoSEQ multiplex PCR, while TCRdb's copy carries only in-frame clones and drops some. The sample holds 100,000 to 120,000 clones, about 93% seen once. The specimen comprised unstimulated CD8+ T cells sorted from spleen or lymph node cells, sampled before intestinal transplant. The receptors here all came from a human donor who received an intestinal transplant.

This chain links TRBV27 with TRBJ1-5; tentative D call: TRBD1 (5 bases). Germline-derived CDR1 and CDR2 are MNHEY and SMNVEV (reference sequence). This CDR3 region has 14 residues. Trimming cost V 6 bases and J 4 bases, with 13 bases left between them. CDR3 residues: CASSWTSQNQPQHF. The CDR3 region has the DNA TGTGCCAGCAGCTGGACATCACAAAATCAGCCCCAGCATTTT.

This chain joins TRBV28 and TRBJ2-3, with a tentative D call TRBD1 (5 bases). Per germline, CDR1 MDHEN and CDR2 SYDVKM. This CDR3 region has 16 residues. The ends were cut back, 11 bases at V and 0 bases at J, with 21 bases in the middle. The CDR3 region is CAGAPAFIDSTDTQYF. DNA of the CDR3: TGTGCCGGGGCTCCCGCCTTTATTGATAGCACAGATACGCAGTATTTT.

The table lists this clone with a few counts. Other DNA sequences within the sample encode an identical CDR3. The rearrangement joins TRBV2 to TRBJ2-7, with 7 positions matching TRBD2. Germline V CDR1 and CDR2: SNHLY, FYNNEI. This CDR3 region has 13 residues. Germline trimming cut 6 bases from V and 4 bases from J; bases unmatched to any gene: 6. The CDR3 region has the DNA TGTGCCAGCAGGCGGGGGACGGCATACGAGCAGTACTTC. Protein sequence: CASRRGTAYEQYF.

The V call is TRBV27, the J call TRBJ2-3; D possibly corresponds to TRBD1 (5 bases). The V end was cut by 6 bases, the J end by 6 bases, with 10 bases between. Germline CDR1 reads MNHEY; CDR2 reads SMNVEV (reference sequence). The CDR3 contains 12 residues. CDR3 region: CASRGVGDTQYF. CDR3 bases: TGTGCCAGCAGAGGGGTGGGGGATACGCAGTATTTT.